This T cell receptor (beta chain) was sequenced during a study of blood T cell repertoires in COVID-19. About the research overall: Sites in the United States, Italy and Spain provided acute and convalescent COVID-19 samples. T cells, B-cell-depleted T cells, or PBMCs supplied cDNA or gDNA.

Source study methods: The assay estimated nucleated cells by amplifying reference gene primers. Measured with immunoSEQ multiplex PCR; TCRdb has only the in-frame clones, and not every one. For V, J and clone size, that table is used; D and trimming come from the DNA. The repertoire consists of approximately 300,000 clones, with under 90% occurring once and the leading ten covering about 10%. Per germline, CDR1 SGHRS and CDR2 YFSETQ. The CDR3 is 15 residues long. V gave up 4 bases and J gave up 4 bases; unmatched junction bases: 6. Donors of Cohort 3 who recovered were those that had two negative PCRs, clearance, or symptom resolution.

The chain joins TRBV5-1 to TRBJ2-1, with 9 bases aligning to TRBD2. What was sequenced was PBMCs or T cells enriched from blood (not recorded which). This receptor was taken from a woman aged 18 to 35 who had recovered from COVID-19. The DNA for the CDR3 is TGCGCCAGCAGCCCGGCCGCGGGGGGGTACAATGAGCAGTTCTTC. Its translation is CASSPAAGGYNEQFF.